Below are 6 T cell receptor beta chains sequenced from a single sample in a study of blood T cell repertoires in COVID-19. Using immunoSEQ multiplex PCR, the repertoire was profiled, and TCRdb retains in-frame clones only, with some absent. The repertoire holds under 450,000 clones, 80% to 90% seen once, with 1.3% in the top ten. The specimen was PBMCs or T cells enriched from blood (not recorded which). All receptors derive from a man aged 25-45 years who had recovered from COVID-19.

V and J are TRBV4-1 and TRBJ1-2; 8 bases map to TRBD1. CDR3 length equals 14 residues. The ends lost 1 base at V and 7 bases at J; junction bases unmatched: 5. Looked up from germline, CDR1 is MGHRA and CDR2 is YSYEKL. The CDR3 DNA sequence: TGCGCCAGCAGCCAAGCAGGACAGGGTGGTGGCTACACCTTC. Amino acid sequence: CASSQAGQGGGYTF.

This rearrangement joins TRBV27 to TRBJ1-3, with D possibly TRBD1 on 5 matching bases. The V and J ends lost 3 bases and 2 bases respectively, with 8 bases between them. Germline V gene data show CDR1 as MNHEY and CDR2 as SMNVEV (reference sequence). The CDR3 consists of 14 residues. DNA of the CDR3: TGTGCCAGCAGTTTCGGGGGACCTGGAAACACCATATATTTT. Translating gives CASSFGGPGNTIYF.

J is TRBJ1-6 and V is TRBV10-3; possible D gene TRBD1, 5 bases. Trimming took off 11 bases at V and 4 bases at J, with 12 bases between the two ends. The CDR3 is 13 amino acids. Looked up from germline, CDR1 is ENHRY and CDR2 is SYGVKD. The CDR3 reads CASREDYNSPLHF. CDR3 DNA sequence: TGTGCCTCCAGGGAGGATTATAATTCACCCCTCCACTTT.

This chain connects TRBV9 to TRBJ1-1, with unresolved D. Trimming removed 0 bases at V and 7 bases at J, with 13 bases between. CDR1 is SGDLS and CDR2 is YYNGEE in the germline V gene. This CDR3 has 14 amino acids. CDR3: CASSVVSKADEAFF. Here the CDR3 DNA reads TGTGCCAGCAGCGTAGTAAGCAAGGCGGATGAAGCTTTCTTT.

V and J are TRBV5-1 and TRBJ2-7; possible D gene TRBD1, 5 bases. Germline CDR1 is SGHRS and CDR2 is YFSETQ. V was trimmed by 1 base and J by 5 bases, leaving 16 bases between them. This CDR3 comprises 15 residues. CDR3 residues: CASSLSVRDSDEQYF. The DNA for the CDR3 is TGCGCCAGCAGCTTGTCGGTGCGAGACAGTGACGAGCAGTACTTC.

This chain joins TRBV9 and TRBJ1-2; 9 nucleotides agree with TRBD1. Germline values: CDR1 SGDLS, CDR2 YYNGEE. V lost 3 bases to trimming and J lost 6 bases; unmatched junction nucleotides: 12. The CDR3 extends over 16 amino acids. The CDR3, as DNA: TGTGCCAGCAGCGATGAGGACAGGGGCGTTTTCAATGGCTACACCTTC. Translating gives CASSDEDRGVFNGYTF.